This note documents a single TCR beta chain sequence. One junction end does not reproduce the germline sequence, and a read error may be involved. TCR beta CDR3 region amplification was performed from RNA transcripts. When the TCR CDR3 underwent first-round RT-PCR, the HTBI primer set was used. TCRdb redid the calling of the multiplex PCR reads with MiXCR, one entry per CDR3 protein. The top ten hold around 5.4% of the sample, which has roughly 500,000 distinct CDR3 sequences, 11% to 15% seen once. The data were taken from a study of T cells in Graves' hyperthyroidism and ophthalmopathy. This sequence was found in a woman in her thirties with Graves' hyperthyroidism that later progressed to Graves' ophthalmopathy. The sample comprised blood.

The CDR3 reads CASSEGRFNDKLFF. DNA of the CDR3: TGTGCCAGCAGTGAAGGCAGGTTTAATGATAAACTGTTTTTT. The V and J genes are TRBV6-1 and TRBJ1-4, with D uncertain. This CDR3 spans 14 amino acids. From germline, CDR1 is MNHNS and CDR2 SASEGT.